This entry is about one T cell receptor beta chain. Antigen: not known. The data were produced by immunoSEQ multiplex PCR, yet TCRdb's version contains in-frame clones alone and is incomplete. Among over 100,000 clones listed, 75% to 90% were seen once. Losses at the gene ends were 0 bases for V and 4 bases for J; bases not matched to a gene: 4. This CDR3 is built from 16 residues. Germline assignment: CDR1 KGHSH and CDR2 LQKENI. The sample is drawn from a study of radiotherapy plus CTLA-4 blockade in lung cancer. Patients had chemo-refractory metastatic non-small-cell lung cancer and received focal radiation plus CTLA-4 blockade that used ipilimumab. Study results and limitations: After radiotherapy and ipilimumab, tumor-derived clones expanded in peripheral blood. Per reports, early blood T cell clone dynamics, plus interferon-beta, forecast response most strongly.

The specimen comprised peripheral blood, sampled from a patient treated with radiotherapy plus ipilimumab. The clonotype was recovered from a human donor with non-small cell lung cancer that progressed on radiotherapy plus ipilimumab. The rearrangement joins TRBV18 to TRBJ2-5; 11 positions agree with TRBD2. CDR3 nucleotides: TGTGCCAGCTCACCACCCCTAGCGGGGGGTGTAGAGACCCAGTACTTC. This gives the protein CASSPPLAGGVETQYF.